This TCR beta chain was captured by sequencing in a study of T cells in localized non-small cell lung cancer (dated by TCRdb to 2020 to 2022). With regard to the full study: The study analyzed T cell repertoires of roughly 220 early-stage NSCLC patients, comparing tumors and uninvolved tumor-adjacent lungs. The cohort consisted of approximately 240 treatment-naive NSCLC patients whose localized lung tumors had been resected. The mean age of the NSCLC patients was about 64 years, with 130 or so men and 95 to 110 women.

At diagnosis, tumor, uninvolved tumor-adjacent lung and peripheral blood were collected and then preserved as a mix of FFPE and fresh-frozen material. For TCR repertoire profiling, blood samples were analyzed as peripheral blood mononuclear cells. The immunoSEQ Assay was used to sequence TCR beta CDR3 regions from DNA. The source study handled its data this way. T cell density was computed as TCR beta template counts normalized to usable DNA estimated by amplifying housekeeping genes. The preseqR package was used to estimate richness by extrapolating to 400,000 templates for PBMC samples and to 120,000 templates for tissue samples. Clonality was defined by subtracting Pielou's evenness from one. Differential abundance testing on productive amino-acid clonotypes, with a minimum total count of 5 and an alpha of 0.1, was used to identify tissue-enriched TCRs. The Jaccard Index and the Morisita Overlap Index were used to measure repertoire overlap between compartments. GLIPH grouped TCR beta CDR3s together with public tetramer-defined viral CDR3s, and a viral motif had to include at least three viral sequences and show V-gene enrichment. TCRdb obtained this table from immuneACCESS and retained in-frame rearrangements with V and J assigned. These tables miss some clones; where compared with another copy, unresolved V genes account for less than half of the shortfall, and the remainder is unexplained. V and J calls and clone size are those listed in that table; D and trimming were worked out from the DNA. The sample table shows just under 80,000 clones, and more than 75% are seen once. The ten largest clones take up nearly 9.5% of the sample.

Summary of the overall study and its limitations: Higher T cell density in blood was associated with longer overall survival, whereas higher clonality in adjacent lung was associated with shorter survival. A median of approximately 55 of the top 100 tumor clones were detected in paired uninvolved adjacent lung, and under 30 of these tumor clones were also found among the top 100 clones of the paired uninvolved adjacent lung. Multi-region tumor sequencing was not performed, so intratumor heterogeneity could not be excluded. Uninvolved tumor-adjacent lung showed the highest T cell clonality, higher than tumor, which suggests more focused antigenic responses in the uninvolved tumor-adjacent lung. Because of the exploratory design, TCR variables were selected using unadjusted p-values without false-discovery rate correction.

V is clipped by 5 bases and J by 4 bases, and the sequence between their germline boundaries is 11 bases long. The germline V gene supplies CDR1 SGHTA and CDR2 FQGNSA. Including the terminal cysteine and phenylalanine, the CDR3 comprises 13 residues. Only the CDR3 DNA stays, 39 bases, in frame from base 1. Turning to this clone: No cognate antigen has been identified for it. One base away there is no much larger clone; base qualities are not given.

The receptor's source is a female donor older than 55 with stage I lung adenocarcinoma. The sequence joins TRBV7-2 to TRBJ1-2; no D gene is confidently identified. The sample here was peripheral blood, taken before any cancer treatment. The DNA sequence is given as TGTGCCAGCAGCAGTTCAGGTGCCTATGGCTACACCTTC. This sequence encodes CASSSSGAYGYTF.